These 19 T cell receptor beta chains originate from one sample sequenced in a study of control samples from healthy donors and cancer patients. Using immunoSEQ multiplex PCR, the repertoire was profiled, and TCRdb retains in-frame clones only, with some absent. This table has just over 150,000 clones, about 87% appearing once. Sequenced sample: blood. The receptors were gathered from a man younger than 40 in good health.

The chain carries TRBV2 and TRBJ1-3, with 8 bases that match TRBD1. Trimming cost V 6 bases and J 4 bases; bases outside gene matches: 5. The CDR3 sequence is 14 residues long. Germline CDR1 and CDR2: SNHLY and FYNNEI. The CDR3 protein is CASSEQGVGNTIYF. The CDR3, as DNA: TGTGCCAGCAGCGAACAGGGGGTGGGAAACACCATATATTTT.

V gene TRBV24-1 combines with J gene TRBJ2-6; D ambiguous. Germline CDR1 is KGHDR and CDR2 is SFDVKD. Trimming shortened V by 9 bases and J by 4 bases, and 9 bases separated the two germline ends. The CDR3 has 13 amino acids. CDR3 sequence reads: CATLESGANVLTF. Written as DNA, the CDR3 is TGTGCCACCTTGGAATCCGGGGCCAACGTCCTGACTTTC.

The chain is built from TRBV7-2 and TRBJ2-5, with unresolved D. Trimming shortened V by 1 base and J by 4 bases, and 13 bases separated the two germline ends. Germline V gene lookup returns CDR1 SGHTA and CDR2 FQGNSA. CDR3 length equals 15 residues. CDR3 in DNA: TGTGCCAGCAGCTTAGACCCAACGGTGGGAGAGACCCAGTACTTC. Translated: CASSLDPTVGETQYF.

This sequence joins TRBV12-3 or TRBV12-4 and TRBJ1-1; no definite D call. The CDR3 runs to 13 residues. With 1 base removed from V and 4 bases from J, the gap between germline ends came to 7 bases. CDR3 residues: CASSLESFTEAFF. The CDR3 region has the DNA TGTGCCAGCAGTTTAGAATCGTTCACTGAAGCTTTCTTT.

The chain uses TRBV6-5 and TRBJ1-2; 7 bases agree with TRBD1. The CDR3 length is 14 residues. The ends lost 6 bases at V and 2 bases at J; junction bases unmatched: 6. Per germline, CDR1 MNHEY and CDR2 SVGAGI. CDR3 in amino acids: CASRIQGPNYGYTF. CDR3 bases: TGTGCCAGCAGGATACAGGGGCCAAACTATGGCTACACCTTC.

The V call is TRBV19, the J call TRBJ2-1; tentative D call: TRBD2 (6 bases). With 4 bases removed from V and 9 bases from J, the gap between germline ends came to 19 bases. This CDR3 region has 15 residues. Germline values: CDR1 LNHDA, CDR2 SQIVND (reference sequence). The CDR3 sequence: CASSKGDLSRSEQFF. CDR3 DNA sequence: TGTGCCAGTAGTAAAGGGGACTTATCAAGGAGTGAGCAGTTCTTC. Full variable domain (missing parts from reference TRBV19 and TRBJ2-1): DGGITQSPKYLFRKEGQNVTLSCEQNLNHDAMYWYRQDPGQGLRLIYYSQIVNDFQKGDIAEGYSVSREKKESFPLTVTSAQKNPTAFYLCASSKGDLSRSEQFFGPGTRLTVL.

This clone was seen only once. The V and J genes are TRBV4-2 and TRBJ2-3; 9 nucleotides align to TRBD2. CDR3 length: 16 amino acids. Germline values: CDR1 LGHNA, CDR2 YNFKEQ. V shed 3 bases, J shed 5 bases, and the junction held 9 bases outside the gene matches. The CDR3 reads CASSHSRGGRGDTQYF. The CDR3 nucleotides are TGTGCCAGCAGCCATTCGCGGGGGGGCCGCGGAGATACGCAGTATTTT.

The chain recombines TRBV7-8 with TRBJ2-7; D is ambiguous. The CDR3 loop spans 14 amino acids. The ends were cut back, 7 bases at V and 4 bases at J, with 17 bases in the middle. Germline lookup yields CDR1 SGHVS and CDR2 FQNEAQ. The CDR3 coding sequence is TGTGCCAGCAACCTTGGTGGCTCTGGATACGAGCAGTACTTC. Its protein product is CASNLGGSGYEQYF.

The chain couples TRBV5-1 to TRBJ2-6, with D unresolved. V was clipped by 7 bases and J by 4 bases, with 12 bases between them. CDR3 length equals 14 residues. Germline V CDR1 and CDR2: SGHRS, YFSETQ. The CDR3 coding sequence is TGCGCCAGCCTCCCCGTGGCCGGGGCCAACGTCCTGACTTTC. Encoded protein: CASLPVAGANVLTF.

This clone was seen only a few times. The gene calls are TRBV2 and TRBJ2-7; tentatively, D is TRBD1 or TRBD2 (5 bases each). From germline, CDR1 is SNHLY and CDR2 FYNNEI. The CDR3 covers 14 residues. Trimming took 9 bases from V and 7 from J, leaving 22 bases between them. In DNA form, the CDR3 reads TGTGCCAGTAAGAGCCAGGGAGCCTCATTTGAGCAGTACTTC. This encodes CASKSQGASFEQYF.

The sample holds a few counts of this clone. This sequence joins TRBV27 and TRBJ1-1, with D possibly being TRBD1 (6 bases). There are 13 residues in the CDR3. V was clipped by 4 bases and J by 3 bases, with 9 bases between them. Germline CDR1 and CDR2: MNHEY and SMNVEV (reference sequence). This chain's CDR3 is CASSWDTYTEAFF. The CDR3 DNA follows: TGTGCCAGCAGTTGGGACACTTACACTGAAGCTTTCTTT.

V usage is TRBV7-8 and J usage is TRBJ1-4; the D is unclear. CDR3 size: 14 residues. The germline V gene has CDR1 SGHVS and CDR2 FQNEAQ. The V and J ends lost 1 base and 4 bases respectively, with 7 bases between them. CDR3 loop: CASSLDGFNEKLFF. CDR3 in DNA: TGTGCCAGCAGCTTAGACGGATTTAATGAAAAACTGTTTTTT.

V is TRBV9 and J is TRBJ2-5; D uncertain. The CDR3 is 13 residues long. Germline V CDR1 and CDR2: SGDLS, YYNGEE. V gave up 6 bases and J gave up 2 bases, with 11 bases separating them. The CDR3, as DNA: TGTGCCAGCAATTGTCATCCTCAAGAGACCCAGTACTTC. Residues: CASNCHPQETQYF.

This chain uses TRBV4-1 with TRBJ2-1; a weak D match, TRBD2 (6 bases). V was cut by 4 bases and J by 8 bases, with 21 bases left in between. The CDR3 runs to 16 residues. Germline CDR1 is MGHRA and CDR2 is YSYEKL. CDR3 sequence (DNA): TGCGCCAGCAGCCCCAATTATCCGGGAGAAGGTGATGAGCAGTTCTTC. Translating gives CASSPNYPGEGDEQFF.

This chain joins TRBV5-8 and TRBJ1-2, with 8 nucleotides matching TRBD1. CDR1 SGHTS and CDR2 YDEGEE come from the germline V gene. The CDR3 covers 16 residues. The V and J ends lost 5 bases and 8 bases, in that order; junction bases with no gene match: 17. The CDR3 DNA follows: TGTGCCAGCAGGTTAAACAGGGGGACCTCCGTTATGGGCTACACCTTC. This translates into CASRLNRGTSVMGYTF. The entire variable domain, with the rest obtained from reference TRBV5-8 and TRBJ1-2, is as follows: EAGVTQSPTHLIKTRGQQATLRCSPISGHTSVYWYQQALGLGLQFLLWYDEGEERNRGNFPPRFSGRQFPNYSSELNVNALELEDSALYLCASRLNRGTSVMGYTFGSGTRLTVV.

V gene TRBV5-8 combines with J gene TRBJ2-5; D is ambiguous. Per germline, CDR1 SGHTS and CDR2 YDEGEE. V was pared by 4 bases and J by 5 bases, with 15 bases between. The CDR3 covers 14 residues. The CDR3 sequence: CASSDWSNSETQYF. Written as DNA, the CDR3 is TGTGCCAGCAGCGATTGGAGTAACTCGGAGACCCAGTACTTC.

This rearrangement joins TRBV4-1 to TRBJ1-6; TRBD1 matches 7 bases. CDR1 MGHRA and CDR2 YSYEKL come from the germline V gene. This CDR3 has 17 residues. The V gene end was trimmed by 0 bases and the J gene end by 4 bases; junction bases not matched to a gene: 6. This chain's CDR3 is CASSQEGQNRYNSPLHF. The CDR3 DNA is TGCGCCAGCAGCCAAGAGGGACAGAACCGTTATAATTCACCCCTCCACTTT.

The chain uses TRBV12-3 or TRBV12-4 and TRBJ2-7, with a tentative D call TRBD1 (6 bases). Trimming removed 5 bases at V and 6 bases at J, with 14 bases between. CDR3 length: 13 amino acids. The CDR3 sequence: CASSINRVSEQYF. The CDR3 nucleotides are TGTGCCAGCAGTATCAACAGGGTGTCCGAGCAGTACTTC.

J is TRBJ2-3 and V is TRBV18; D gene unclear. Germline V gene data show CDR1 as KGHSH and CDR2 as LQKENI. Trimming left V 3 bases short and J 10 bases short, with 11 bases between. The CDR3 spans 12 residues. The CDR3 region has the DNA TGTGCCAGCTCACCGGTGAGAGAGGCGCAGTATTTT. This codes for CASSPVREAQYF.